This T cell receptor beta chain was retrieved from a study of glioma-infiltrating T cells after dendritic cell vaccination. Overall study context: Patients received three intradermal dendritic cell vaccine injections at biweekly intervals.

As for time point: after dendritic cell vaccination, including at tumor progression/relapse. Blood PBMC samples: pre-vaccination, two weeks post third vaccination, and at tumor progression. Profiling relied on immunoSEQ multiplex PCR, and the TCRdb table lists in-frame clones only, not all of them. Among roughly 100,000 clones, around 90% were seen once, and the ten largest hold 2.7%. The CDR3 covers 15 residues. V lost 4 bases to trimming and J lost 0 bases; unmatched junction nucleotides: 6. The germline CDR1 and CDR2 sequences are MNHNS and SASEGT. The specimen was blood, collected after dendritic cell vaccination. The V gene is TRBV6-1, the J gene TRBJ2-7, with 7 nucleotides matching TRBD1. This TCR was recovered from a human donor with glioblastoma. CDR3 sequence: CASSASGQISYEQYF. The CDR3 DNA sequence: TGTGCCAGCAGTGCCTCGGGACAGATCTCCTACGAGCAGTACTTC.